Below, 30 T cell receptor beta chains from the same sample are listed, as sequenced in a study of response to subunit inactivated influenza vaccine. One entry per CDR3 protein, called by TCRdb with MiXCR from the RT-PCR reads. The sample contains 540,000 or so distinct CDR3 sequences, 10% to 15% of which appear only once. Material: PBMCs from blood, obtained 45 days after vaccination. These TCRs come from a man aged 45-65 years who received an inactivated influenza vaccine.

The chain uses TRBV5-1 and TRBJ2-3; 7 bases map to TRBD2. Germline CDR1 reads SGHRS; CDR2 reads YFSETQ. The V gene end was trimmed by 4 bases and the J gene end by 3 bases; junction bases not matched to a gene: 14. The CDR3 loop spans 17 amino acids. Here the CDR3 reads CASSHGGWEGRTDTQYF. The CDR3 coding sequence is TGCGCCAGCAGCCACGGAGGGTGGGAGGGACGGACAGATACGCAGTATTTT.

This clonotype was recorded at least ten times. The V call is TRBV12-3 or TRBV12-4, the J call TRBJ2-1, with 9 bases identical to TRBD1. Trimming took 6 bases from V and 5 from J; bases not matched to a gene: 5. The CDR3 runs to 14 residues. CDR3 loop: CASRRDRVDNEQFF. CDR3 nucleotide sequence: TGTGCCAGCAGGCGGGACAGGGTGGACAATGAGCAGTTCTTC.

This clonotype has more than one count but fewer than ten. The V gene is TRBV7-9, the J gene TRBJ2-4, with a tentative D call TRBD2 (6 bases). The germline V gene has CDR1 SEHNR and CDR2 FQNEAQ (reference sequence). Trimming took off 3 bases at V and 8 bases at J, with 14 bases between the two ends. The CDR3 spans 14 residues. Here the CDR3 DNA reads TGTGCCAGCAGCTTCGGGGGTGGGGAGTACATTCAGTACTTC. Protein sequence: CASSFGGGEYIQYF.

The chain joins TRBV18 to TRBJ1-5, with D maybe TRBD1 (5 bases). Germline V lookup: CDR1 KGHSH, CDR2 LQKENI. There are 15 residues in the CDR3. With 4 bases removed from V and 6 bases from J, the gap between germline ends came to 16 bases. The CDR3 DNA reads TGTGCCAGCTCACAGACCGGGACTCTTGGTCAGCCCCAGCATTTT. Translated, it gives CASSQTGTLGQPQHF. Full variable domain (missing parts from reference TRBV18 and TRBJ1-5): NAGVMQNPRHLVRRRGQEARLRCSPMKGHSHVYWYRQLPEEGLKFMVYLQKENIIDESGMPKERFSAEFPKEGPSILRIQQVVRGDSAAYFCASSQTGTLGQPQHFGDGTRLSIL.

The chain employs TRBV15 and TRBJ2-5; tentatively, D is TRBD1 (6 bases). CDR1 and CDR2 from the germline V gene are LNHNV and YYDKDF (reference sequence). Trimming took off 11 bases at V and 2 bases at J, with 12 bases between the two ends. CDR3 length: 12 residues. Here the CDR3 reads CAASTGQETQYF. The CDR3 nucleotides read TGTGCCGCGTCGACAGGACAAGAGACCCAGTACTTC.

This clonotype was observed a handful of times. The gene calls are TRBV12-3 or TRBV12-4 and TRBJ2-3; possible D gene TRBD1, 5 bases. The V gene lost 5 bases and the J gene lost 3 bases, with 12 bases spanning the gap. The CDR3 is made up of 14 amino acids. CDR3 loop: CASSTRPGTDTQYF. In DNA form, the CDR3 reads TGTGCCAGCAGTACCCGACCAGGGACAGATACGCAGTATTTT.

At least ten counts were recorded for this clonotype. This chain links TRBV25-1 with TRBJ2-1; no clear D. Germline CDR1 MGHDK, CDR2 SYGVNS. V lost 8 bases to trimming and J lost 8 bases, with 19 bases between them. This CDR3 spans 14 amino acids. CDR3 DNA sequence: TGTGCCAGCTCTCTCAGTAGGGCTTCGGATGAGCAGTTCTTC. Translation gives CASSLSRASDEQFF.

This clonotype has just a few counts. This chain links TRBV24-1 with TRBJ2-3; the D gene is possibly TRBD2 (8 bases). Trimming took off 5 bases at V and 4 bases at J, with 21 bases between the two ends. This CDR3 is built from 17 residues. The V gene's germline CDR1 is KGHDR and CDR2 SFDVKD. The CDR3: CATSAPRGLAGSDTQYF. The CDR3 region has the DNA TGTGCCACCAGTGCTCCTAGGGGGCTAGCGGGCTCAGATACGCAGTATTTT.

The gene calls are TRBV10-3 and TRBJ2-2, with D perhaps matching TRBD2 (7 bases). Trimming stripped 6 bases from V and 4 bases from J, with 9 bases between. The germline V gene has CDR1 ENHRY and CDR2 SYGVKD. There are 13 residues in the CDR3. Here the CDR3 DNA reads TGTGCCATCAGGGGGGGGGCCACCGGGGAGCTGTTTTTT. Protein: CAIRGGATGELFF.

This clonotype was seen once. The rearrangement links TRBV4-3 to TRBJ1-1; 7 bases are a match to TRBD1. This CDR3 is built from 15 residues. The V and J ends lost 4 bases and 1 base, in that order; junction bases with no gene match: 6. The germline V gene encodes CDR1 LGHNA and CDR2 YSLEER. Here the CDR3 DNA reads TGCGCCAGCAGCCCCGAGAGGACAGGGAACACTGAAGCTTTCTTT. Its protein product is CASSPERTGNTEAFF.

This clonotype showed up just a few times. The chain joins TRBV29-1 to TRBJ1-3; D is undetermined. The V gene lost 4 bases and the J gene lost 0 bases, with 13 bases spanning the gap. Germline V CDR1 and CDR2: SQVTM, ANQGSEA. The CDR3 has 15 amino acids. The CDR3 DNA reads TGCAGCGTTGCGAAGGACGGAAGCTCTGGAAACACCATATATTTT. Protein product: CSVAKDGSSGNTIYF.

This clonotype was observed a few times. The chain links TRBV28 to TRBJ2-3, with 9 bases that match TRBD1. Germline V gene data show CDR1 as MDHEN and CDR2 as SYDVKM. Unmatched junction bases numbered 6, after V lost 5 bases and J lost 0 bases. The CDR3 sequence is 16 residues long. CDR3 nucleotides: TGTGCCAGCAGTGACCCCGGGACAGGGAGCACAGATACGCAGTATTTT. Its protein is CASSDPGTGSTDTQYF.

This clonotype was detected only once. A much larger clone differs by one base, so this may be a read error. V is TRBV14 and J is TRBJ2-3, with D maybe TRBD1 (7 bases). Germline V gene sequence: CDR1 SGHDN, CDR2 FVKESK. This CDR3 has 16 residues. As DNA, the CDR3 is TGTGCCAGCAGCCAACCTCGGATTCGGGGGACAGATACGGAGTATTTT. Translation gives CASSQPRIRGTDTEYF.

The chain couples TRBV3-1 to TRBJ2-1; a weak D match, TRBD2 (6 bases). This CDR3 contains 15 residues. V lost 0 bases and J lost 7, with 13 bases in between. Looked up from germline, CDR1 is LGHDT and CDR2 is YNNKEL (reference sequence). The CDR3 sequence is CASSQDPGGVNEQFF. In nucleotides, the CDR3 is TGTGCCAGCAGCCAAGATCCCGGAGGGGTGAATGAGCAGTTCTTC.

This clonotype was recorded a few times. The chain links TRBV6-5 to TRBJ1-1; 8 bases agree with TRBD1. The CDR3 runs to 15 residues. Looked up from germline, CDR1 is MNHEY and CDR2 is SVGAGI. After removal of 0 bases from V and 1 base from J, the junction contained 1 base not matched to a gene. For the CDR3, the DNA is TGTGCCAGCAGTTACTCAGACAGGGGGAACACTGAAGCTTTCTTT. It is translated as CASSYSDRGNTEAFF.

This clonotype turned up a few times. V and J are TRBV12-3 or TRBV12-4 and TRBJ1-2; D unclear. V shed 3 bases and J shed 2 bases, with 7 bases lying between them. The CDR3 consists of 13 residues. CDR3 residues: CASSFADNYGYTF. CDR3 bases: TGTGCCAGCAGTTTCGCAGACAACTATGGCTACACCTTC.

This clonotype was counted a few times. V is TRBV10-3 and J is TRBJ1-5, with 9 positions matching TRBD1. The length of the CDR3 is 13 residues. After removal of 10 bases from V and 5 bases from J, the junction contained 6 bases not matched to a gene. The germline V gene encodes CDR1 ENHRY and CDR2 SYGVKD. This chain's CDR3 is CASTGGRDQPQHF. CDR3 coding DNA: TGTGCCAGCACAGGGGGCCGGGATCAGCCCCAGCATTTT.

This clonotype has more than one count but fewer than ten. V is TRBV27 and J is TRBJ2-7; D is unresolved. Germline V CDR1 and CDR2: MNHEY, SMNVEV (reference sequence). Trimming stripped 3 bases from V and 4 bases from J, with 10 bases between. This CDR3 has 13 amino acids. CDR3 sequence (DNA): TGTGCCAGCAGTTTGGGTCCCGGGTACGAGCAGTACTTC. This codes for CASSLGPGYEQYF.

The chain employs TRBV29-1 and TRBJ2-7; D may be TRBD1 (5 bases). In germline, CDR1 is SQVTM, CDR2 ANQGSEA. This CDR3 region has 14 residues. V shed 5 bases and J shed 2 bases, with 16 bases lying between them. CDR3 in DNA: TGCAGCGTTCTTGGTACAGGCGTTCCCTACGAGCAGTACTTC. As protein: CSVLGTGVPYEQYF.

V and J are TRBV3-1 and TRBJ2-3; D is ambiguous. Trimming shortened V by 0 bases and J by 5 bases, and 12 bases separated the two germline ends. The CDR3 spans 15 residues. Per germline, CDR1 LGHDT and CDR2 YNNKEL (reference sequence). CDR3 amino acids: CASSQDAARIDTQYF. The DNA of the CDR3 is TGTGCCAGCAGCCAAGATGCGGCCCGGATAGATACGCAGTATTTT.

Many counts were recorded for this clonotype. The genes are TRBV20-1 and TRBJ1-5; D perhaps matches TRBD1 (6 bases). The CDR3 has 14 amino acids. Germline V lookup: CDR1 DFQATT, CDR2 SNEGSKA (reference sequence). The ends were cut back, 1 base at V and 6 bases at J, with 13 bases in the middle. CDR3 in amino acids: CSARGQGRGQPQHF. CDR3 nucleotides: TGCAGTGCTAGAGGGCAGGGGAGAGGTCAGCCCCAGCATTTT.

This clonotype was counted ten times or more. This chain links TRBV6-1 with TRBJ1-4; no clear D gene. The germline CDR1 and CDR2 sequences are MNHNS and SASEGT. V was shortened by 0 bases and J by 4 bases, with 12 bases between the two germline ends. The CDR3 has 16 residues. CDR3 coding DNA: TGTGCCAGCAGTGAAGCTGAGGGATTGATTAATGAAAAACTGTTTTTT. This sequence encodes CASSEAEGLINEKLFF.

This clonotype showed up many times. This chain links TRBV11-3 with TRBJ2-3; possibly TRBD2 for D (6 bases). Germline V gene data show CDR1 as SGHNT and CDR2 as YENEEA. Deletions cut 4 bases from V and 4 bases from J, with 15 bases between. This CDR3 comprises 15 residues. CDR3 bases: TGTGCCAGCAGCTATTACGGGAGCCCCGCAGATACGCAGTATTTT. It specifies CASSYYGSPADTQYF.

Remarks on this clonotype: A much larger clonotype is one base distant, so this may be a read error. The conserved final phenylalanine or tryptophan is absent from the CDR3, which likely points to a read error. This chain links TRBV12-3 or TRBV12-4 with TRBJ2-1; D might be TRBD1 (6 bases). The length of the CDR3 is 11 residues. Trimming pared 7 bases from V and 13 bases from J, leaving 14 bases between. The CDR3 DNA reads as TGTGCCAGCAACCTTAGGGGACAACAGTTCTCC. Translated: CASNLRGQQFS.

This clonotype was found a few times. The chain has TRBV7-2 and TRBJ2-7; possibly TRBD2 for D (6 bases). Per germline, CDR1 SGHTA and CDR2 FQGNSA. The V end was cut by 0 bases, the J end by 3 bases, with 12 bases between. This CDR3 has 15 residues. CDR3 sequence (DNA): TGTGCCAGCAGCTTAGCGGGGCAGGGACTCTACGAGCAGTACTTC. Translating gives CASSLAGQGLYEQYF.

This clonotype was seen just once. This chain connects TRBV7-9 to TRBJ2-7; no clear D gene. This CDR3 has 14 residues. V lost 6 bases, J lost 2 bases, and 14 bases lay in between. The germline CDR1 and CDR2 sequences are SEHNR and FQNEAQ (reference sequence). CDR3 DNA sequence: TGTGCCAGCAGTCATGTTTTGCCCCCCTACGAGCAGTACTTC. Amino acids: CASSHVLPPYEQYF.

The sample holds many counts of this clonotype. The CDR3, as DNA: TGTGCCAGCAGTCTCTCCCGGGGGCTAGCGCGCACCGGGGAGCTGTTTTTT. This codes for CASSLSRGLARTGELFF. This rearrangement joins TRBV27 to TRBJ2-2; D tentatively fits TRBD1 or TRBD2 (6 bases each). The ends were cut back, 5 bases at V and 4 bases at J, with 20 bases in the middle. CDR1 is MNHEY, CDR2 SMNVEV, per germline (reference sequence). The CDR3 has 17 residues.

The CDR3 nucleotides are TGCAGTGCTATGCCGGACAGCTTGGGACTAGCGGGATTCACCGGGGAGCTGTTTTTT. Its translation is CSAMPDSLGLAGFTGELFF. The gene calls are TRBV20-1 and TRBJ2-2; 13 bases agree with TRBD2. The CDR3 runs 19 residues. Germline-derived CDR1 and CDR2 are DFQATT and SNEGSKA (reference sequence). The ends lost 4 bases at V and 4 bases at J; junction bases unmatched: 15.

This rearrangement joins TRBV11-2 to TRBJ2-1, with 10 bases identical to TRBD2. CDR3 size: 13 residues. The V segment lost 8 bases and the J segment 8 bases; nucleotides outside the gene matches: 6. Germline assignment: CDR1 SGHAT and CDR2 FQNNGV. CDR3 loop: CASEAGGPYEQFF. In nucleotides, the CDR3 is TGTGCCAGCGAAGCGGGGGGGCCCTATGAGCAGTTCTTC.

This clonotype was recorded a few times. CDR3 sequence: CASSYSGSLSAKTQYF. The CDR3, as DNA: TGTGCCAGCAGTTACTCGGGCAGCCTTAGCGCGAAGACCCAGTACTTC. The rearrangement links TRBV6-5 to TRBJ2-5; D is perhaps TRBD2 (5 bases). The V end was cut by 0 bases, the J end by 6 bases, with 17 bases between. The CDR3 extends over 16 amino acids. Germline V gene lookup returns CDR1 MNHEY and CDR2 SVGAGI.